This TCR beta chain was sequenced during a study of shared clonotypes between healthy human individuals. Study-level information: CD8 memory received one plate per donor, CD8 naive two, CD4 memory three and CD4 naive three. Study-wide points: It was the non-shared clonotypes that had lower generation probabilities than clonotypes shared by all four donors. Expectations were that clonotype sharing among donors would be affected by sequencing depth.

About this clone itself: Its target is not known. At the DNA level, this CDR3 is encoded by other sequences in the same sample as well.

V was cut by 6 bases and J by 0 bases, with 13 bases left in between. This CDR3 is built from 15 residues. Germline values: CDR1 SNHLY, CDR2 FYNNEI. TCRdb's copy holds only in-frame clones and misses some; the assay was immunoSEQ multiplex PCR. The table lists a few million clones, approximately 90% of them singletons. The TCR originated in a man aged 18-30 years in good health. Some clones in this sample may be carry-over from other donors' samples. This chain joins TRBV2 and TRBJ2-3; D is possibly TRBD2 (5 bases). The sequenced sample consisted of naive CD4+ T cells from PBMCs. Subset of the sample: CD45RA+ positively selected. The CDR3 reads CASSGKAASTDTQYF. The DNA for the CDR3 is TGTGCCAGCAGCGGGAAGGCGGCTAGCACAGATACGCAGTATTTT.